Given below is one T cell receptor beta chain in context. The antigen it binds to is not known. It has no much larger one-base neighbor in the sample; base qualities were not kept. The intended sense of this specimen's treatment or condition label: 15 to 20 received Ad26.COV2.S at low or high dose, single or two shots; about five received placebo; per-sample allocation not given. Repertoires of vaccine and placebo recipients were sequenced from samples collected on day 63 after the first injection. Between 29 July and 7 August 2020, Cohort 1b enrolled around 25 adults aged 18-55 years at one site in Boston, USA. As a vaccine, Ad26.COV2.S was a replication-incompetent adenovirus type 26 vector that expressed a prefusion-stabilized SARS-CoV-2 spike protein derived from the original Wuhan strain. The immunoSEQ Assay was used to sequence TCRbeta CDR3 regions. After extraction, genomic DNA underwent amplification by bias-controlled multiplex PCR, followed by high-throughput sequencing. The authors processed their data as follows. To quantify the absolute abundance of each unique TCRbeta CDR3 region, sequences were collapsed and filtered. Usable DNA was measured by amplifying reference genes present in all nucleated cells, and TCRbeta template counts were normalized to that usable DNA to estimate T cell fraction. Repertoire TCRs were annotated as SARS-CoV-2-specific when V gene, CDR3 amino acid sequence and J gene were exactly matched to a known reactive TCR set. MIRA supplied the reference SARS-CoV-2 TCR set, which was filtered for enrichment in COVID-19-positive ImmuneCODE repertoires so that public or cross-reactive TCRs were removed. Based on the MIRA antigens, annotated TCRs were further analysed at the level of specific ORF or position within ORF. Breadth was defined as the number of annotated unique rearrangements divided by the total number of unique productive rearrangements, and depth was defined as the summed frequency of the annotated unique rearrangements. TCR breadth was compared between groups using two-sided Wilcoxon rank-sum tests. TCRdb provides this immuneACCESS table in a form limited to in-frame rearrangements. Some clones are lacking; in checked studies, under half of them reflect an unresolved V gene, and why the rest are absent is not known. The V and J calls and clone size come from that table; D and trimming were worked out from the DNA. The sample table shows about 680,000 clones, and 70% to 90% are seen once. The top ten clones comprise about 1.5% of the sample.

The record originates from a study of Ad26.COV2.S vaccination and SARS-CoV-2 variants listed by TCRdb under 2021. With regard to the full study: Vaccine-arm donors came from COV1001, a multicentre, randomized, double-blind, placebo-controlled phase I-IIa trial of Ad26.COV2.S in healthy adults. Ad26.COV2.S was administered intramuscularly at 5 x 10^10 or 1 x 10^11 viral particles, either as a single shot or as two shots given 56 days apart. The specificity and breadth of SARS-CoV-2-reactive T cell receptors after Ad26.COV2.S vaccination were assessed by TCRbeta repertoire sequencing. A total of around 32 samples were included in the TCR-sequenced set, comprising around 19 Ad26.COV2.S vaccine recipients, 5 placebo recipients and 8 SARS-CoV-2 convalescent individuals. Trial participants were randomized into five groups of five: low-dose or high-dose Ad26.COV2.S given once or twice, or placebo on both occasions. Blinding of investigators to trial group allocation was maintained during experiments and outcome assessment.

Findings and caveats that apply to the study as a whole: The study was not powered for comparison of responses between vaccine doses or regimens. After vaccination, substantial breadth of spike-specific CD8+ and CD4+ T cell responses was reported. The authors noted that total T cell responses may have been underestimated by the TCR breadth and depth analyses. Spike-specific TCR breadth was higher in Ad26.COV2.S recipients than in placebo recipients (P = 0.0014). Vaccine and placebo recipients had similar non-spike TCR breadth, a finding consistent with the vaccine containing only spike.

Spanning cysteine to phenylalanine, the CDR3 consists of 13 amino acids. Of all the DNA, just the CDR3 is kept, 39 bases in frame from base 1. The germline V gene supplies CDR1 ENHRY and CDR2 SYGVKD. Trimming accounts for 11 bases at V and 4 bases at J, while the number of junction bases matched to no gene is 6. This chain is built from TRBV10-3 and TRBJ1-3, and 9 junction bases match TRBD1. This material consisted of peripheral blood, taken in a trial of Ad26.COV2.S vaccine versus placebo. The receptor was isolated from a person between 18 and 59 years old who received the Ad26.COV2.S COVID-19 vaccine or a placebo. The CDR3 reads CAATGGQGNTIYF. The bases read TGTGCCGCTACAGGGGGCCAAGGAAACACCATATATTTT.